This T cell receptor beta chain stems from a study of shared T cell receptors in the human thymus. CDR3 size: 14 residues. Germline values: CDR1 MGHRA, CDR2 YSYEKL. With 4 bases clipped from V and 6 bases from J, the junction kept 6 bases outside the gene matches. Data came from immunoSEQ multiplex PCR; TCRdb stores just in-frame clones and leaves some out. The data show roughly 660,000 clones, around nine tenths seen once. These data were also reused for a study on human thymus T cells. This second study says: It was from resections taken during corrective heart surgery that the thymus tissue came. Related research has reported that thymic repertoires overlap highly among unrelated individuals.

The chain has TRBV4-1 and TRBJ2-1; 7 bases line up with TRBD2. The TCR comes from a boy younger than two with a congenital heart defect. Sequencing input: thymocytes. The CDR3 protein is CASSPRLASNEQFF. For the CDR3, the DNA is TGCGCCAGCAGCCCCAGACTAGCTAGCAATGAGCAGTTCTTC.